This entry lists 31 T cell receptor beta chains sequenced from one sample in a study of shared clonotypes between healthy human individuals. Only in-frame clones appear in the TCRdb table, and some are missing; sequencing was by immunoSEQ multiplex PCR. The table shows more than 2 million clones, with approximately 96% occurring only once. Sequencing was carried out using naive CD4+ T cells sorted from blood. Subset noted: CD45RA+ positively selected. These receptors were collected from a man aged 18-30 years in good health.

The chain uses TRBV2 and TRBJ2-7; 9 bases align to TRBD1. V shed 3 bases, J shed 5 bases, and the junction held 5 bases outside the gene matches. Germline V gene sequence: CDR1 SNHLY, CDR2 FYNNEI. The CDR3 totals 14 residues. CDR3 nucleotide sequence: TGTGCCAGCAGTGAGGAGGGACAGGGCAACGAGCAGTACTTC. It encodes CASSEEGQGNEQYF.

The chain carries TRBV30 and TRBJ2-7; D ambiguous. CDR1 GTSNPN and CDR2 SVGIG come from the germline V gene (reference sequence). The CDR3 sequence is 13 residues long. Trimming removed 1 base from V and 5 bases from J, with 12 bases in between. Here the CDR3 reads CAWSATRSDEQYF. The DNA of the CDR3 is TGTGCCTGGAGTGCGACGAGGTCGGACGAGCAGTACTTC.

This clone has a single count. The V gene is TRBV2, the J gene TRBJ1-4; D perhaps matches TRBD1 (5 bases). The V gene lost 8 bases and the J gene lost 7 bases, with 11 bases spanning the gap. Germline V gene sequence: CDR1 SNHLY, CDR2 FYNNEI. This CDR3 spans 12 amino acids. As DNA, the CDR3 is TGTGCCAGCCGACAGACTCCTGAAAAACTGTTTTTT. Translation: CASRQTPEKLFF.

The CDR3 sequence: CASSHERGTGGKSGANVLTF. The DNA of the CDR3 is TGCGCCAGCAGCCATGAAAGGGGGACAGGGGGCAAATCTGGGGCCAACGTCCTGACTTTC. This chain uses TRBV4-1 with TRBJ2-6; 12 nucleotides align to TRBD1. Unmatched junction bases numbered 10, after V lost 3 bases and J lost 1 base. The CDR3 is made up of 20 amino acids. CDR1 is MGHRA and CDR2 is YSYEKL in the germline V gene.

This CDR3 is CSVGQPGQPQHF. CDR3 nucleotide sequence: TGCAGCGTTGGGCAGCCAGGGCAGCCCCAGCATTTT. The rearrangement uses TRBV29-1 and TRBJ1-5; TRBD1 is a possible D gene (5 bases). Germline CDR1 SQVTM, CDR2 ANQGSEA. CDR3 size: 12 residues. V was clipped by 4 bases and J by 7 bases, with 11 bases between them.

The chain combines TRBV2 with TRBJ2-1, with 13 bases matching TRBD2. The CDR3 has 14 amino acids. V dropped 7 bases and J dropped 7; count of bases not matched to a gene: 4. Germline CDR1 is SNHLY and CDR2 is FYNNEI. The CDR3 sequence is CASKMGLAGNEQFF. The CDR3 bases are TGTGCCAGCAAAATGGGACTAGCGGGGAATGAGCAGTTCTTC.

The chain links TRBV7-2 to TRBJ2-5; 7 nucleotides agree with TRBD2. Germline CDR1 and CDR2: SGHTA and FQGNSA. The CDR3 is made up of 14 amino acids. The V gene end was trimmed by 3 bases and the J gene end by 5 bases; junction bases not matched to a gene: 6. The CDR3 sequence is CASSLEGRGETQYF. In nucleotides, the CDR3 is TGTGCCAGCAGCTTGGAGGGGAGGGGTGAGACCCAGTACTTC. The variable domain in full, with the rest retrieved from reference TRBV7-2 and TRBJ2-5, is GAGVSQSPSNKVTEKGKDVELRCDPISGHTALYWYRQSLGQGLEFLIYFQGNSAPDKSGLPSDRFSAERTGGSVSTLTIQRTQQEDSAVYLCASSLEGRGETQYFGPGTRLLVL.

This clone was seen a single time. The chain couples TRBV27 to TRBJ1-1; TRBD1 might be the D (5 bases). Trimming took 5 bases from V and 5 from J, leaving 21 bases between them. CDR1 is MNHEY, CDR2 SMNVEV, per germline (reference sequence). This CDR3 is built from 16 residues. The CDR3 DNA reads TGTGCCAGCAGTGGGAATGGGCAGGGAAAAAGTACTGAAGCTTTCTTT. This translates into CASSGNGQGKSTEAFF.

The rearrangement uses TRBV6-1 and TRBJ2-3; TRBD1 matches at 10 bases. Germline CDR1 reads MNHNS; CDR2 reads SASEGT. The V gene end was trimmed by 4 bases and the J gene end by 0 bases; junction bases not matched to a gene: 4. This CDR3 spans 16 amino acids. CDR3: CASSARDRGSTDTQYF. The CDR3 DNA reads TGTGCCAGCAGTGCCCGGGACAGGGGAAGCACAGATACGCAGTATTTT.

The J gene is TRBJ2-3, the V gene TRBV15, with 10 bases that match TRBD2. The CDR3 totals 16 residues. From germline, CDR1 is LNHNV and CDR2 YYDKDF (reference sequence). J was trimmed by 14 bases and V by 0 bases; bases with no gene match: 14. The CDR3 loop is CATSRDWTSGAGSWYF. CDR3 nucleotide sequence: TGTGCCACCAGCAGAGATTGGACTAGCGGTGCGGGTTCGTGGTATTTT. The full variable domain, with the rest looked up from reference TRBV15 and TRBJ2-3, is DAMVIQNPRYQVTQFGKPVTLSCSQTLNHNVMYWYQQKSSQAPKLLFHYYDKDFNNEADTPDNFQSRRPNTSFCFLDIRSPGLGDTAMYLCATSRDWTSGAGSWYFGPGTRLTVL.

The chain is built from TRBV11-1 and TRBJ2-2; 13 nucleotides align to TRBD2. The CDR3 covers 16 residues. After removal of 3 bases from V and 11 bases from J, the junction contained 9 bases not matched to a gene. The germline V gene encodes CDR1 SGHAT and CDR2 FQDESV (reference sequence). CDR3 amino acids: CASSFGLAGDSVELFF. The CDR3 DNA sequence: TGTGCCAGCAGCTTTGGACTAGCGGGGGACTCGGTTGAGCTGTTTTTT.

The V and J genes are TRBV30 and TRBJ1-2; D is uncertain. CDR3 length: 11 residues. Trimming shortened V by 0 bases and J by 11 bases, and 10 bases separated the two germline ends. The germline V gene has CDR1 GTSNPN and CDR2 SVGIG (reference sequence). The CDR3 is CAWSVMRDYTF. The CDR3 nucleotides read TGTGCCTGGAGTGTGATGCGGGATTACACCTTC.

The rearrangement uses TRBV30 and TRBJ2-3; 9 bases are a match to TRBD2. Germline trimming cut 0 bases from V and 4 bases from J; bases unmatched to any gene: 5. Germline assignment: CDR1 GTSNPN and CDR2 SVGIG (reference sequence). The CDR3 is made up of 15 amino acids. The CDR3 protein is CAWSVWGGRADTQYF. Written as DNA, the CDR3 is TGTGCCTGGAGTGTATGGGGCGGGAGGGCAGATACGCAGTATTTT.

The chain has TRBV21-1 and TRBJ2-7; the D call TRBD2 from the table was never checked on the DNA. TRBV21-1 is assigned pseudogene status. This CDR3 has 15 residues. The CDR3 nucleotides are TGTGCCAGCAGGGGGACTAGCGGGAGCTGCTACGAGCAGTACTTC. It translates to CASRGTSGSCYEQYF.

The chain joins TRBV4-3 to TRBJ1-1; D is uncertain. The CDR3 spans 13 residues. Germline loops: CDR1 LGHNA, CDR2 YSLEER. Trimming stripped 4 bases from V and 4 bases from J, with 10 bases between. Here the CDR3 reads CASSREGSTEAFF. DNA for the CDR3: TGCGCCAGCAGCCGCGAAGGATCCACTGAAGCTTTCTTT.

This clone has just one count. V gene TRBV30 combines with J gene TRBJ1-2; D may be TRBD1 (6 bases). Trimming removed 3 bases at V and 2 bases at J, with 10 bases between. CDR1 is GTSNPN and CDR2 is SVGIG in the germline V gene (reference sequence). The CDR3 loop spans 13 amino acids. DNA of the CDR3: TGTGCCTGGAGACAGGGACTAAACTATGGCTACACCTTC. Residues: CAWRQGLNYGYTF.

The rearrangement uses TRBV10-2 and TRBJ2-1, with D unresolved. Germline V gives CDR1 WSHSY, CDR2 SAAADI. V was shortened by 5 bases and J by 3 bases, with 8 bases between the two germline ends. The CDR3 extends over 13 amino acids. This chain's CDR3 is CASSLERYNEQFF. DNA of the CDR3: TGCGCCAGCAGTCTCGAGCGCTACAATGAGCAGTTCTTC.

V usage is TRBV5-4 and J usage is TRBJ2-1; 8 bases agree with TRBD2. CDR3 length equals 13 residues. Trimming at V came to 3 bases and at J to 13 bases, leaving 9 bases not matched to a gene. CDR1 is SGHNT and CDR2 is YYREEE in the germline V gene (reference sequence). This CDR3 reads CASSSPTAGVQFF. CDR3 nucleotides: TGTGCCAGCAGCTCGCCTACAGCGGGGGTCCAGTTCTTC.

The chain couples TRBV9 to TRBJ2-3; a weak D match, TRBD2 (5 bases). The germline V gene has CDR1 SGDLS and CDR2 YYNGEE. This CDR3 spans 13 amino acids. The germline V and J ends were trimmed by 0 bases and 10 bases, with 12 bases remaining between them. CDR3 nucleotides: TGTGCCAGCAGCGTAGAATGGGGTAGCGCGCAGTATTTT. It codes for CASSVEWGSAQYF.

This clone was seen just once. The genes are TRBV5-4 and TRBJ1-2; D is ambiguous. Trimming cost V 0 bases and J 3 bases, with 15 bases left between them. The CDR3 has 16 residues. Germline CDR1 is SGHNT and CDR2 is YYREEE (reference sequence). The CDR3 nucleotides are TGTGCCAGCAGCTTGGCTACGGGCAAGGCGGACTATGGCTACACCTTC. This sequence encodes CASSLATGKADYGYTF.

The J gene is TRBJ1-1, the V gene TRBV5-4, with no clear D. The CDR3 spans 16 residues. V was pared by 2 bases and J by 0 bases, with 14 bases between. CDR1 SGHNT and CDR2 YYREEE come from the germline V gene (reference sequence). For the CDR3, the DNA is TGTGCCAGCAGCTTAGGAGGGATAAAGATGAACACTGAAGCTTTCTTT. Amino acid sequence: CASSLGGIKMNTEAFF.

The rearrangement links TRBV7-9 to TRBJ1-1, with no clear D. This CDR3 has 13 residues. CDR1 and CDR2 (germline): SEHNR, FQNEAQ (reference sequence). Trimming cost V 1 base and J 5 bases, with 8 bases left between them. In DNA form, the CDR3 reads TGTGCCAGCAGCTTAGTCATGGGGACTGAAGCTTTCTTT. Translated: CASSLVMGTEAFF.

The chain links TRBV23-1 to TRBJ2-5; 9 bases are a match to TRBD2. TRBV23-1 is an ORF for which the function is uncertain. CDR3 length: 15 residues. J lost 4 bases, V lost 5 bases, and 8 bases had no gene match. This CDR3 reads CASSNGLARGETQYF. CDR3 sequence (DNA): TGCGCCAGCAGTAACGGACTAGCGCGAGGAGAGACCCAGTACTTC.

Points on this clone: The same CDR3 is also encoded by other DNA sequences in this sample. CDR3 DNA: TGTGCCAGCAGTAGACTGGACGAGCAGTACTTC. As protein: CASSRLDEQYF. The chain joins TRBV6-6 to TRBJ2-7, with D uncertain. The CDR3 covers 11 residues. The germline V gene encodes CDR1 MNHNY and CDR2 SVGAGI (reference sequence). The V and J ends lost 5 bases and 5 bases respectively, with 7 bases between them.

The gene calls are TRBV10-3 and TRBJ2-1, with D possibly matching TRBD2 (6 bases). The CDR3 sequence is 14 residues long. Germline V lookup: CDR1 ENHRY, CDR2 SYGVKD. Trimming removed 6 bases from V and 5 bases from J, with 14 bases in between. The CDR3 region is CAIRRGREDNEQFF. CDR3 nucleotide sequence: TGTGCCATCAGGCGGGGAAGGGAAGACAATGAGCAGTTCTTC.

The chain carries TRBV7-8 and TRBJ2-1; 14 positions match TRBD2. Trimming cost V 5 bases and J 1 base; bases outside gene matches: 4. Germline CDR1 SGHVS, CDR2 FQNEAQ. CDR3 length: 17 residues. The CDR3 bases are TGTGCCAGCAGCGTCGGGACTAGCGGGAGTTCCTACAATGAGCAGTTCTTC. Protein sequence: CASSVGTSGSSYNEQFF.

The chain joins TRBV4-2 to TRBJ2-2; 7 positions match TRBD1. CDR1 and CDR2 from the germline V gene are LGHNA and YNFKEQ. This CDR3 region has 16 residues. With V trimmed by 1 base and J by 7 bases, 9 bases remained unmatched. The CDR3 spells CASSQGTTGESGELFF. As DNA, the CDR3 is TGTGCCAGCAGCCAAGGAACAACAGGGGAGAGCGGGGAGCTGTTTTTT.

This chain links TRBV6-1 with TRBJ2-1, with D unresolved. The V gene's germline CDR1 is MNHNS and CDR2 SASEGT. The length of the CDR3 is 15 residues. Trimming cost V 6 bases and J 0 bases, with 12 bases left between them. In DNA form, the CDR3 reads TGTGCCAGCAGCCTTGAGAGGTTCTCCTACAATGAGCAGTTCTTC. Amino acids: CASSLERFSYNEQFF.

This clone was seen more than once but under ten times. This chain connects TRBV19 to TRBJ1-6; no firm D call. Between the trimmed V and J ends, which lost 1 base and 9 bases, there was a span of 10 bases. CDR1 is LNHDA and CDR2 is SQIVND in the germline V gene (reference sequence). The CDR3 contains 14 residues. The CDR3 sequence: CASSIGFDGSPLHF. The CDR3 coding sequence is TGTGCCAGTAGTATAGGCTTCGATGGTTCACCCCTCCACTTT.

Notes on this clone: At one end, the junction sequence differs from germline, possibly due to a read error. The chain carries TRBV29-1 and TRBJ2-3; weak D call: TRBD1 (6 bases). CDR3 size: 10 residues. Germline CDR1 and CDR2: SQVTM and ANQGSEA. CDR3 coding DNA: TGCAGCGGTGAACAGGGTGGGCAGTATTTT. It codes for CSGEQGGQYF.

The V call is TRBV4-1, the J call TRBJ1-2; 10 bases are shared with TRBD1. V lost 4 bases, J lost 8 bases, and 7 bases stayed unmatched. This CDR3 has 14 residues. CDR1 is MGHRA, CDR2 YSYEKL, per germline. CDR3 coding DNA: TGCGCCAGCAGCCTCGAGGGGACAGGGGCCGGCTACACCTTC. Translating it yields CASSLEGTGAGYTF.